This record looks at one T cell receptor (beta chain) sequence and its context. Its target is not known. This record belongs to a study of T cell responses to AZD1222 COVID-19 vaccine. General study points: Spike regions recognized by vaccine-associated CD4 TCRs spanned the protein, led by 160-218 and 743-854. Spike-specific TCR breadth rose after two AZD1222 doses, and depth rose as well. Clonal diversity may have been underestimated, and the donors were mostly white British, with more females than males.

Sequenced by immunoSEQ multiplex PCR; TCRdb stores in-frame clones only, minus some. The repertoire holds roughly 180,000 clones, with over 70% as singletons. This receptor was identified in an adult in good health. The starting material was peripheral blood, obtained on day 0 of MenACWY control vaccination.

The CDR3 DNA sequence: TGTGCCAGCAGTTACTCGGGACAGGGTTATAATTCACCCCTCCACTTT. Protein product: CASSYSGQGYNSPLHF. The chain joins TRBV6-5 to TRBJ1-6; 9 nucleotides match TRBD1. CDR1 is MNHEY and CDR2 is SVGAGI in the germline V gene. The CDR3 covers 16 residues. J was trimmed by 4 bases and V by 0 bases; bases with no gene match: 1.